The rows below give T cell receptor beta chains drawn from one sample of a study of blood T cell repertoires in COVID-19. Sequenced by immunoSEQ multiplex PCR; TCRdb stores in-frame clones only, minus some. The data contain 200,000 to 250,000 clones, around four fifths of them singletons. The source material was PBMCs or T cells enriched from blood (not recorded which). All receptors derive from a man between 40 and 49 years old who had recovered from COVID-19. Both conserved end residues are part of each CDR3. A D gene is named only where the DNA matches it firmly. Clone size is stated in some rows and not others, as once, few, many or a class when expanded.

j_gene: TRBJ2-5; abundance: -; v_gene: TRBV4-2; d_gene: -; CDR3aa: CASSLGGQNQETQYF; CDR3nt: TGTGCCAGCAGCCTGGGGGGGCAGAACCAAGAGACCCAGTACTTC
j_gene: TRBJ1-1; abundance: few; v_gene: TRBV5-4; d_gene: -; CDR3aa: CASSLDRANTEAFF; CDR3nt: TGTGCCAGCAGCTTGGACAGGGCGAACACTGAAGCTTTCTTT
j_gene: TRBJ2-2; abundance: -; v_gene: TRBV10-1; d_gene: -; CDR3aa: CASSLPSAGTGELFF; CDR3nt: TGCGCCAGCAGTCTACCCTCGGCGGGCACCGGGGAGCTGTTTTTT
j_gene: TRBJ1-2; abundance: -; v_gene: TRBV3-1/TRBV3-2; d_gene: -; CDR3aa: CASGRGGNYGYTF; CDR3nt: TGTGCCAGCGGCCGTGGAGGAAACTATGGCTACACCTTC
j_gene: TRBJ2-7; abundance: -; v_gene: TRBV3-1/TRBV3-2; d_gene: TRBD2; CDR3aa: CASSLGTSGGDEQYF; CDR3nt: TGTGCCAGCAGCCTGGGAACTAGCGGAGGCGACGAGCAGTACTTC
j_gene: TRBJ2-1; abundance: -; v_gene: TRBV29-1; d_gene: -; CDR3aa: CSVDPGQSEQFF; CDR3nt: TGCAGCGTTGATCCCGGACAATCCGAGCAGTTCTTC
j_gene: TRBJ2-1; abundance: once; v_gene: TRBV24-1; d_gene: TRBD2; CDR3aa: CATSDPSGGGNEQFF; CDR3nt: TGTGCCACCAGTGACCCCAGCGGGGGAGGCAATGAGCAGTTCTTC
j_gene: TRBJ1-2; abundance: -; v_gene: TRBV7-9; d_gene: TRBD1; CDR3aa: CASSYRDRDLYTF; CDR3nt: TGTGCCAGCAGTTACCGGGACAGGGACCTTTACACCTTC
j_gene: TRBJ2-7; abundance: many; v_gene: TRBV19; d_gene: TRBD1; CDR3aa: CASSEQGAYSYEQYF; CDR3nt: TGTGCCAGTAGTGAACAGGGGGCGTATTCCTACGAGCAGTACTTC
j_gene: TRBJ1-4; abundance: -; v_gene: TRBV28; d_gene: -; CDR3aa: CASSPTGSRANEKLFF; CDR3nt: TGTGCCAGCAGTCCCACGGGGTCGAGGGCTAATGAAAAACTGTTTTTT
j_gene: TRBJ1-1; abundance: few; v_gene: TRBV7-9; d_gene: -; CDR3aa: CASSPNSPEAFF; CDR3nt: TGTGCCAGCAGCCCAAATTCCCCTGAAGCTTTCTTT
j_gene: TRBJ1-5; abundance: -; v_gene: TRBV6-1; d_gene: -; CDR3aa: CASSELESNQPQHF; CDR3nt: TGTGCCAGCAGTGAATTGGAGAGCAATCAGCCCCAGCATTTT
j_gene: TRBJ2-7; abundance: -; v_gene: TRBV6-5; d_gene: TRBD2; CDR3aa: CASSYGSGLEYEQYF; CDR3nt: TGTGCCAGCAGTTACGGGTCGGGACTAGAGTACGAGCAGTACTTC
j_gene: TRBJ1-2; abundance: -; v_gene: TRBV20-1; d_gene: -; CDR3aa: CSARDGYGYTF; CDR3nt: TGCAGTGCTAGAGACGGCTATGGCTACACCTTC
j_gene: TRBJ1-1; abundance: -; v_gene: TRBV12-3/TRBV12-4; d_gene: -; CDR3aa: CASSLIGAGEAFF; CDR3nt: TGTGCCAGCAGTTTAATTGGGGCTGGTGAAGCTTTCTTT
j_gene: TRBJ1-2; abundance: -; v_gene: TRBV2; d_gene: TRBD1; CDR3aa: CASSQWTGGLYGYTF; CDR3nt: TGTGCCAGCAGTCAGTGGACAGGGGGCCTCTATGGCTACACCTTC
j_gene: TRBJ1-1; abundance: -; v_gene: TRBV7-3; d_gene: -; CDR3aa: CASSRREPNTEAFF; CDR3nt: TGTGCCAGCAGCCGGCGGGAGCCGAACACTGAAGCTTTCTTT
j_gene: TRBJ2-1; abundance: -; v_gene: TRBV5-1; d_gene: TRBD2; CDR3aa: CASRSGDISYNEQFF; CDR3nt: TGCGCCAGCAGGAGCGGGGATATCTCCTACAATGAGCAGTTCTTC
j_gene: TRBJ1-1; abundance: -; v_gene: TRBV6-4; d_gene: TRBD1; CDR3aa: CASTKTQGSTEAFF; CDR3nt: TGTGCCAGCACCAAAACACAGGGGAGCACTGAAGCTTTCTTT
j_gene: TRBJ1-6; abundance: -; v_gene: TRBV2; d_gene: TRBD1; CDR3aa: CASSLGTVYNSPLHF; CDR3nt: TGTGCCAGCAGCCTCGGGACAGTTTATAATTCACCCCTCCACTTT
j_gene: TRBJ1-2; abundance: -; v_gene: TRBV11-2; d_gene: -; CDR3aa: CASSLNEGVGYTF; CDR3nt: TGTGCCAGCAGCTTAAATGAGGGGGTGGGCTACACCTTC
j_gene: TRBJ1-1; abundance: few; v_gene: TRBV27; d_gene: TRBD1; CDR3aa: CASSLNRGTNTEAFF; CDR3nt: TGTGCCAGCAGTTTAAACAGGGGAACGAACACTGAAGCTTTCTTT
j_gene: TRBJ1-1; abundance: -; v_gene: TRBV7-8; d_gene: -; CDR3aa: CASSFAELGEAFF; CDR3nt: TGTGCCAGCAGCTTTGCAGAGCTAGGTGAAGCTTTCTTT
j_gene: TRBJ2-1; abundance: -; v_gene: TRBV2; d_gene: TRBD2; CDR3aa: CASSEALGSGISYNEQFF; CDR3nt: TGTGCCAGCAGTGAAGCGCTAGGTAGCGGGATTTCCTACAATGAGCAGTTCTTC
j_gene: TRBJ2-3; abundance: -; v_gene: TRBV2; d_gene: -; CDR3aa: CASSIQGFTDTQYF; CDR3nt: TGTGCCAGCAGCATACAGGGTTTCACAGATACGCAGTATTTT
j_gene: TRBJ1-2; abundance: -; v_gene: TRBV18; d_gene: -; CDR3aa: CASSPPVATYGYTF; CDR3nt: TGTGCCAGCTCACCACCGGTGGCCACCTATGGCTACACCTTC
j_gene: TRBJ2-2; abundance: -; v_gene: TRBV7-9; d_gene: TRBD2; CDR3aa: CASRLAGGYGGELFF; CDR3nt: TGTGCCAGCAGACTAGCGGGAGGTTATGGCGGGGAGCTGTTTTTT
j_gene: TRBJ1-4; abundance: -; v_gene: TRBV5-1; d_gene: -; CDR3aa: CASSYQGSGEKLFF; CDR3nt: TGCGCCAGCAGCTACCAGGGTAGCGGGGAAAAACTGTTTTTT
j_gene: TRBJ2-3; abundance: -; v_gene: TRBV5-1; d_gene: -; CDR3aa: CASSFPSPDTQYF; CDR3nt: TGCGCCAGCAGCTTTCCCTCCCCAGATACGCAGTATTTT
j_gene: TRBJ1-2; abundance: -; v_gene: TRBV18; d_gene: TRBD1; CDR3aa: CASSFKGANYGYTF; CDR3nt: TGTGCCAGCTCTTTTAAGGGGGCCAACTATGGCTACACCTTC
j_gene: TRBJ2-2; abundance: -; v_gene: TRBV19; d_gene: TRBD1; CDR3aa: CASSSIGQAKTGELFF; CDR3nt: TGTGCCAGTAGCTCAATCGGACAGGCTAAGACCGGGGAGCTGTTTTTT
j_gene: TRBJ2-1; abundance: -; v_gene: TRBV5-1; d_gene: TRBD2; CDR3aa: CASSPQAGINEQFF; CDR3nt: TGCGCCAGCAGCCCCCAAGCGGGAATCAATGAGCAGTTCTTC
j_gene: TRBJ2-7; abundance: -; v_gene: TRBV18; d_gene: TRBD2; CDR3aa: CASSPGRDEQYF; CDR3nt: TGTGCCAGCTCACCGGGGAGGGACGAGCAGTACTTC
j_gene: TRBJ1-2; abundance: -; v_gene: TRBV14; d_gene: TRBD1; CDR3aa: CASTRTGYNYGYTF; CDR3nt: TGTGCCAGCACCCGGACAGGGTATAACTATGGCTACACCTTC
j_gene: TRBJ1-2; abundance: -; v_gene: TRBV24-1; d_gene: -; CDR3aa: CATSDSPGRSNYGYTF; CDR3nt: TGTGCCACCAGTGATTCCCCAGGGCGGTCGAACTATGGCTACACCTTC
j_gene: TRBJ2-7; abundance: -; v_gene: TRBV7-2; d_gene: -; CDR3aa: CASSRNSGYEQYF; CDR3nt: TGTGCCAGCAGCAGAAATTCCGGTTACGAGCAGTACTTC
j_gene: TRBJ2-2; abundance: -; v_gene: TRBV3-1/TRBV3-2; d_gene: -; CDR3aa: CASSRRTSANTGELFF; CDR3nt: TGTGCCAGCAGCCGTAGGACTTCCGCGAACACCGGGGAGCTGTTTTTT
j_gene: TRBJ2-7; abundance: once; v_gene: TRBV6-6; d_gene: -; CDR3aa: CASCRQARGYEQYF; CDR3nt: TGTGCCAGCTGCCGGCAGGCAAGGGGATACGAGCAGTACTTC
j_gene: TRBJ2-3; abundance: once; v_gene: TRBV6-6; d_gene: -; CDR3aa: CASSSGGTDTQYF; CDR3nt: TGTGCCAGCAGTAGCGGAGGCACAGATACGCAGTATTTT
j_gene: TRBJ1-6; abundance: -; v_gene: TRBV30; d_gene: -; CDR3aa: CAWSVRQVSPLHF; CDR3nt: TGTGCCTGGAGTGTTAGGCAGGTTTCACCCCTCCACTTT
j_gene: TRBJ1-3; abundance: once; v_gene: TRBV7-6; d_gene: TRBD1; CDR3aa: CASSFSRTGTLGNTIYF; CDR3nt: TGTGCCAGCAGCTTCTCTAGGACAGGGACTCTGGGAAACACCATATATTTT
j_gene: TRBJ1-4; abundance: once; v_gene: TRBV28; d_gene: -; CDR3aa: CASRRSGGDEKLFF; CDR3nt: TGTGCCAGCAGACGGAGCGGTGGAGATGAAAAACTGTTTTTT
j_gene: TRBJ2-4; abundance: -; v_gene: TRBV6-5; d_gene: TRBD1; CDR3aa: CASSLRTGKDIQYF; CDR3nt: TGTGCCAGCAGTCTACGGACAGGGAAGGACATTCAGTACTTC
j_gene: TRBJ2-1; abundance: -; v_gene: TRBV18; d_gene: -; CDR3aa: CASSPPSSLEQFF; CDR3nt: TGTGCCAGCTCACCACCCTCCAGTCTTGAGCAGTTCTTC
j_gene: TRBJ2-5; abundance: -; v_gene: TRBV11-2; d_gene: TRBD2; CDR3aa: CASSFGGLADQETQYF; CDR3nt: TGTGCCAGCAGCTTTGGGGGACTAGCGGATCAAGAGACCCAGTACTTC
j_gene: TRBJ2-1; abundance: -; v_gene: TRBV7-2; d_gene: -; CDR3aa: CASSTKAPSTYNEQFF; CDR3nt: TGTGCCAGCAGCACCAAAGCGCCTAGCACCTACAATGAGCAGTTCTTC
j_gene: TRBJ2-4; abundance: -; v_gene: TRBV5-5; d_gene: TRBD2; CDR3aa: CASSLSSGTSGVAKNIQYF; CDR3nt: TGTGCCAGCAGCTTGTCCTCGGGGACTAGCGGGGTAGCCAAAAACATTCAGTACTTC
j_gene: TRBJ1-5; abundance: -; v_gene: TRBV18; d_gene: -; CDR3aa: CASSSTDQPQHF; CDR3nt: TGTGCCAGCTCGTCAACGGATCAGCCCCAGCATTTT
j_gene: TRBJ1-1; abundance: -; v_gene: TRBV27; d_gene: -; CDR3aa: CASSSGLRNTEAFF; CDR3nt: TGTGCCAGCAGTTCGGGACTCAGGAACACTGAAGCTTTCTTT
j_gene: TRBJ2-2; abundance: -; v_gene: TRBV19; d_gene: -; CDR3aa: CASSPQGSLRAGELFF; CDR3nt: TGTGCCAGTAGTCCGCAGGGCTCCTTAAGGGCCGGGGAGCTGTTTTTT
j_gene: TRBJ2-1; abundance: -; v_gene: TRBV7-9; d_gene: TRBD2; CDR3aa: CASSLSSGATEQFF; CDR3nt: TGTGCCAGCAGCTTATCCAGCGGGGCCACTGAGCAGTTCTTC
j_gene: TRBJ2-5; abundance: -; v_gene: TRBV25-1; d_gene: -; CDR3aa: CASSEYRRGETQYF; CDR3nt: TGTGCCAGCAGTGAATATAGAAGAGGGGAGACCCAGTACTTC
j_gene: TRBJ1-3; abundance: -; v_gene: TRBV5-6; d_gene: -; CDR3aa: CASTYGSSGNTIYF; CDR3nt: TGTGCCAGCACCTATGGTAGCTCTGGAAACACCATATATTTT